The 28 T cell receptor beta chains below were found in one sample sequenced in a study of regulatory T cells in long-lasting Graves disease. The time point denotes: persistent/refractory GD, antithyroid drugs over 5 years with positive TRAb. RNA isolated from PBMCs was used to make the TCR library. Construction of TCR beta libraries relied on iRepertoire HTBI primers and on Arm-PCR targeting CDR3 regions. TCRdb re-analysed the multiplex PCR reads in MiXCR, keeping a single row per CDR3 protein. The sample holds 400,000 to 500,000 distinct CDR3 sequences, around a fifth seen once. The sequencing used peripheral blood mononuclear cells (PBMCs), collected when the disease was refractory, from a patient treated with antithyroid drugs. These TCRs come from a female donor with Graves disease.

This clonotype has a count of ten or more. The DNA for the CDR3 is TGTGCCAGCAGCTTATTACAGAACCAAGAGACCCAGTACTTC. As protein: CASSLLQNQETQYF. V usage is TRBV7-8 and J usage is TRBJ2-5; D not certain. The germline V gene encodes CDR1 SGHVS and CDR2 FQNEAQ. The CDR3 has 14 residues. The V gene lost 2 bases and the J gene lost 0 bases, with 7 bases spanning the gap.

This chain joins TRBV4-1 and TRBJ2-7, with 10 bases fitting TRBD2. Germline V gene lookup returns CDR1 MGHRA and CDR2 YSYEKL. V lost 1 base to trimming and J lost 4 bases; unmatched junction nucleotides: 10. This CDR3 is built from 17 residues. The CDR3 here is CASSQAIGPAGGYEQYF. In DNA, the CDR3 is TGCGCCAGCAGCCAAGCGATAGGCCCAGCGGGAGGGTACGAGCAGTACTTC.

This clonotype was found a few times. This chain uses TRBV20-1 with TRBJ2-7; TRBD2 aligns across 10 bases. This CDR3 region has 16 residues. The V gene's germline CDR1 is DFQATT and CDR2 SNEGSKA (reference sequence). The trim removed 6 bases at V and 0 bases at J, leaving 11 bases unmatched. Written as DNA, the CDR3 is TGCAGTGCCGTTTTACCGGCTAGCGGGAGCTCCTACGAGCAGTACTTC. It codes for CSAVLPASGSSYEQYF.

The chain couples TRBV3-1 to TRBJ1-3, with D tentatively TRBD1 (5 bases). V shed 8 bases and J shed 0 bases, with 17 bases lying between them. The CDR3 sequence is 16 residues long. In germline, CDR1 is LGHDT, CDR2 YNNKEL (reference sequence). The CDR3 is CASGRAEGSSGNTIYF. In nucleotides, the CDR3 is TGTGCCAGCGGACGAGCAGAGGGGAGCTCTGGAAACACCATATATTTT.

This clonotype occurred many times. The chain couples TRBV12-3 or TRBV12-4 to TRBJ1-2, with 8 nucleotides matching TRBD1. J was trimmed by 7 bases and V by 4 bases; bases with no gene match: 11. CDR3 length equals 15 residues. CDR3 loop: CASSSELSDRGGYTF. CDR3 nucleotides: TGTGCCAGCAGTTCGGAACTGTCCGACAGGGGTGGCTACACCTTC.

This clonotype came up a few times. This may be a read error: a much more frequent sequence differs by one nucleotide. V and J are TRBV28 and TRBJ1-1, with D unclear. Germline CDR1 is MDHEN and CDR2 is SYDVKM. CDR3 length: 15 amino acids. V was clipped by 5 bases and J by 0 bases, with 13 bases between them. The CDR3 DNA reads as TGTGCCAGCAGTCGCGCCTCTAACGTGAACACTGAAGCTTTCTTT. This codes for CASSRASNVNTEAFF.

This clonotype was picked up many times. V usage is TRBV10-3 and J usage is TRBJ1-2, with unresolved D. CDR1 ENHRY and CDR2 SYGVKD come from the germline V gene. CDR3 size: 13 residues. V lost 3 bases and J lost 5, with 10 bases in between. The CDR3 sequence is CAISDQRFYGYTF. DNA of the CDR3: TGTGCCATCAGTGACCAGAGGTTTTATGGCTACACCTTC.

This clonotype has ten or more counts. V is TRBV29-1 and J is TRBJ1-1; TRBD1 aligns across 10 bases. Trimming removed 6 bases from V and 1 base from J; junction bases left unmatched: 5. CDR1 and CDR2 (germline): SQVTM, ANQGSEA. The CDR3 covers 14 residues. Here the CDR3 reads CSVRQGATNTEAFF. The CDR3 bases are TGCAGCGTCCGACAGGGGGCGACGAACACTGAAGCTTTCTTT.

CDR3 sequence (DNA): TGTGCCAGCAGTTACGGACGACAGGGGCATAATTCACCCCTCCACTTT. Translating it yields CASSYGRQGHNSPLHF. The V and J genes are TRBV6-2 or TRBV6-3 and TRBJ1-6; 8 nucleotides align to TRBD1. The CDR3 contains 16 residues. The trim removed 2 bases at V and 5 bases at J, leaving 5 bases unmatched. The germline V gene encodes CDR1 MNHEY and CDR2 SVGEGT.

Worth noting for this clonotype: A read error may produce the germline difference seen at one junction end. V gene TRBV6-1 combines with J gene TRBJ1-2; the D gene is possibly TRBD1 (5 bases). Germline V gives CDR1 MNHNS, CDR2 SASEGT. The CDR3 has 15 residues. CDR3 sequence reads: CACSEEGGASYGYTF. The CDR3 region has the DNA TGTGCCTGCAGTGAAGAAGGAGGGGCAAGCTATGGCTACACCTTC.

This sequence joins TRBV29-1 and TRBJ1-2; 7 bases are shared with TRBD1. CDR1 and CDR2 from the germline V gene are SQVTM and ANQGSEA. The CDR3 runs to 14 residues. Trimming removed 2 bases from V and 3 bases from J; junction bases left unmatched: 6. The CDR3: CSVESRTGDYGYTF. CDR3 nucleotides: TGCAGCGTTGAATCGCGGACAGGAGACTATGGCTACACCTTC.

In this sample, this clonotype turned up a few times. The chain uses TRBV7-8 and TRBJ1-4, with TRBD1 matching 9 bases. The germline CDR1 and CDR2 sequences are SGHVS and FQNEAQ. The CDR3 totals 12 residues. V lost 6 bases and J lost 10; bases outside the gene matches: 3. This chain's CDR3 is CASRGTGRKLFF. In DNA, the CDR3 is TGTGCCAGCAGGGGGACAGGGCGAAAACTGTTTTTT.

This clonotype was found a few times. This chain uses TRBV11-2 with TRBJ2-7; D uncertain. The CDR3 sequence is 13 residues long. Germline values: CDR1 SGHAT, CDR2 FQNNGV. The germline V and J ends were trimmed by 5 bases and 2 bases, with 10 bases remaining between them. For the CDR3, the DNA is TGTGCCAGCAGCCTAGGGTTACCCTACGAGCAGTACTTC. This gives the protein CASSLGLPYEQYF.

This clonotype was seen repeatedly, ten times or more. The V call is TRBV20-1, the J call TRBJ2-7; 10 bases are a match to TRBD2. Germline V gives CDR1 DFQATT, CDR2 SNEGSKA (reference sequence). V shed 6 bases and J 5 bases; nucleotides not matched to a gene: 7. The length of the CDR3 is 13 residues. CDR3 DNA sequence: TGCAGTGCCCCAGCGGGAGGGCTGGACGAGCAGTACTTC. It codes for CSAPAGGLDEQYF.

The gene calls are TRBV5-8 and TRBJ1-2; 8 bases match TRBD1. The V segment lost 2 bases and the J segment 3 bases; nucleotides outside the gene matches: 6. Germline CDR1 reads SGHTS; CDR2 reads YDEGEE. The CDR3 is made up of 15 amino acids. The CDR3: CASSFNRGSYYGYTF. CDR3 DNA: TGTGCCAGCAGCTTTAACAGGGGGTCTTACTATGGCTACACCTTC.

The chain links TRBV18 to TRBJ2-2; 11 bases are a match to TRBD2. The junction had 5 bases not matched to a gene; V was cut back by 5 bases and J by 3 bases. CDR1 and CDR2 (germline): KGHSH, LQKENI. The CDR3 is 16 amino acids. CDR3 loop: CASSILAGEYTGELFF. The CDR3 DNA is TGTGCCAGCTCAATACTAGCGGGAGAGTACACCGGGGAGCTGTTTTTT.

This clonotype came up a few times. The genes are TRBV7-3 and TRBJ2-1; unclear D gene. Trimming took 2 bases from V and 0 from J, leaving 11 bases between them. The CDR3 sequence is 16 residues long. Germline V CDR1 and CDR2: SGHTA, FQGTGA. CDR3 in amino acids: CASSLGPGDSYNEQFF. CDR3 in DNA: TGTGCCAGCAGCTTAGGCCCTGGGGACTCCTACAATGAGCAGTTCTTC.

This clonotype was recorded at least ten times. V usage is TRBV2 and J usage is TRBJ2-7; possibly TRBD2 for D (5 bases). This CDR3 region has 14 residues. V lost 8 bases to trimming and J lost 1 base, with 15 bases between them. Per the germline V gene, CDR1 is SNHLY and CDR2 is FYNNEI. The CDR3 DNA sequence: TGTGCCAGCTCAATGGAGCGGAGTTCCTACGAGCAGTACTTC. The encoded protein is CASSMERSSYEQYF.

Comment on this clonotype: A far larger clone is just one base off, so this is likely a read error. The J gene is TRBJ2-4, the V gene TRBV28; unclear D gene. The tail of the sequence fits TRBJ2-5 better, so the J call may be wrong. Germline CDR1 and CDR2: MDHEN and SYDVKM. The CDR3 is 13 amino acids. CDR3 in DNA: TGTGCCAGCAGTCCCCGCCACCAAGAGACCCAGTACTTC. Translating gives CASSPRHQETQYF.

The rearrangement uses TRBV7-9 and TRBJ2-7; either TRBD1 or TRBD2 may fit D (5 bases each). CDR1 SEHNR and CDR2 FQNEAQ come from the germline V gene (reference sequence). Deletions cut 5 bases from V and 3 bases from J, with 14 bases between. The CDR3 consists of 14 residues. The CDR3 DNA reads TGTGCCAGCAGCCAACCGGGACGGCTCTACGAGCAGTACTTC. Translation gives CASSQPGRLYEQYF.

The chain is built from TRBV6-1 and TRBJ2-2; D is unclear. CDR1 and CDR2 from the germline V gene are MNHNS and SASEGT. The CDR3 has 16 amino acids. V lost 5 bases and J 8 bases, leaving 21 bases between the germline ends. The CDR3 DNA reads as TGTGCCAGCAGTCCCCCCTTAGGGCCAGGCCCAGGGGAGCTGTTTTTT. This sequence encodes CASSPPLGPGPGELFF.

Comment on this clonotype: No conserved phenylalanine or tryptophan ends this CDR3, so it is likely a read error. The limits of the CDR3 on the DNA are not certain, so only TCRdb's listed CDR3 is given. The rearrangement links TRBV11-3 to TRBJ2-6. From germline, CDR1 is SGHNT and CDR2 YENEEA. Termini included, the CDR3 measures 8 amino acids. Here the CDR3 reads CASSFRTS.

Only a few counts were recorded for this clonotype. This rearrangement joins TRBV20-1 to TRBJ1-2; no firm D call. The CDR3 loop spans 14 amino acids. V was shortened by 0 bases and J by 1 base, with 9 bases between the two germline ends. The germline V gene has CDR1 DFQATT and CDR2 SNEGSKA (reference sequence). The CDR3 protein is CSARELEFNYGYTF. In DNA form, the CDR3 reads TGCAGTGCTAGAGAACTTGAGTTTAACTATGGCTACACCTTC.

This clonotype was seen a handful of times. The CDR3 nucleotides read TGCAGCGTTGGAACCGGGACAGGGGCTGGCGAGCAGTACTTC. This gives the protein CSVGTGTGAGEQYF. This chain connects TRBV29-1 to TRBJ2-7; 10 nucleotides agree with TRBD1. CDR1 is SQVTM, CDR2 ANQGSEA, per germline. The CDR3 runs to 14 residues. V lost 4 bases and J lost 6; bases outside the gene matches: 9.

This clonotype was recorded many times. The chain carries TRBV2 and TRBJ1-1, with D uncertain. Germline values: CDR1 SNHLY, CDR2 FYNNEI. V was pared by 9 bases and J by 2 bases, with 10 bases between. This CDR3 region has 12 residues. CDR3 amino acids: CASEDGNTEAFF. In DNA form, the CDR3 reads TGTGCCAGTGAGGACGGCAACACTGAAGCTTTCTTT.

This clonotype was detected ten times or more. V gene TRBV5-5 combines with J gene TRBJ1-1; D is ambiguous. The germline V gene encodes CDR1 SGHKS and CDR2 YYEKEE (reference sequence). CDR3 length: 15 residues. Trimming removed 4 bases from V and 2 bases from J, with 15 bases in between. The CDR3 bases are TGTGCCAGCAGCCTCAGCCCGGTCGATAACACTGAAGCTTTCTTT. Amino acids: CASSLSPVDNTEAFF. The entire variable domain, with the rest obtained from reference TRBV5-5 and TRBJ1-1, is as follows: DAGVTQSPTHLIKTRGQQVTLRCSPISGHKSVSWYQQVLGQGPQFIFQYYEKEERGRGNFPDRFSARQFPNYSSELNVNALLLGDSALYLCASSLSPVDNTEAFFGQGTRLTVV.

This clonotype was observed a handful of times. The chain has TRBV2 and TRBJ2-3, with D unresolved. This CDR3 is built from 12 residues. From germline, CDR1 is SNHLY and CDR2 FYNNEI. Deletions cut 4 bases from V and 6 bases from J, with 8 bases between. In DNA, the CDR3 is TGTGCCAGCAGTGGCTGGAGCGATACGCAGTATTTT. This gives the protein CASSGWSDTQYF.

This clonotype was seen repeatedly, ten times or more. The chain has TRBV6-1 and TRBJ2-7, with D perhaps matching TRBD2 (7 bases). Germline V gene sequence: CDR1 MNHNS, CDR2 SASEGT. V lost 5 bases and J 4 bases, leaving 21 bases between the germline ends. The CDR3 spans 16 residues. CDR3 amino acids: CASSLRGPREAYEQYF. The DNA of the CDR3 is TGTGCCAGCAGTCTGCGGGGGCCCCGAGAGGCGTACGAGCAGTACTTC.